The clone carrying this T cell receptor beta chain was counted ten times or more. Its antigen is not known. V was pared by 10 bases and J by 1 base, with 16 bases between. CDR3 length: 14 amino acids. Germline V CDR1 and CDR2: MDHEN, SYDVKM. Arm-PCR with iRepertoire HTBI primers amplified the CDR3 regions for these TCR beta libraries. MiXCR, run by TCRdb on the multiplex PCR reads, gives a single entry per CDR3 protein. The sample holds about 470,000 distinct CDR3 sequences, less than 25% seen once. The entry originates in a study of regulatory T cells in long-lasting Graves disease. Regarding the study as a whole: Whereas new patients shared 870 or so public clonotypes, persistent patients shared more, at under 3,500.

Documented time point: persistent/refractory GD, antithyroid drugs over 5 years with positive TRAb. RNA isolated from PBMCs was used to make the TCR library. A roughly 10-milliliter sample of peripheral blood was drawn into EDTA tubes. This specimen consisted of peripheral blood mononuclear cells (PBMCs), obtained when the disease was refractory, from a patient treated with antithyroid drugs. This TCR was sampled from a female donor with Graves disease. The chain employs TRBV28 and TRBJ2-5; the D call may be TRBD1 or TRBD2 (6 bases each). CDR3 sequence: CATLHGGPQETQYF. In DNA, the CDR3 is TGTGCCACCCTCCATGGGGGGCCCCAAGAGACCCAGTACTTC.